This T cell receptor (beta chain) was recovered during a study of blood T cell repertoires in COVID-19. The CDR3 runs 15 residues. Germline lookup yields CDR1 LGHDT and CDR2 YNNKEL (reference sequence). V was shortened by 5 bases and J by 3 bases, with 17 bases between the two germline ends. Measured with immunoSEQ multiplex PCR; TCRdb has only the in-frame clones, and not every one. Of under 250,000 clones in the sample, about 91% were seen once. The specimen sequenced was peripheral blood. The V call is TRBV3-1 (or the pseudogene TRBV3-2), the J call TRBJ2-7; D perhaps matches TRBD1 (5 bases). The clonotype originates from a man older than 75 with acute or convalescent COVID-19. The CDR3 is CASSCKIRQYYEQYF. The CDR3 DNA follows: TGTGCCAGCAGCTGTAAAATAAGACAGTACTACGAGCAGTACTTC.